This is a list of T cell receptor beta chains from one sample in a study of human T cells and chemical hapten exposure. TCRdb recomputed calls from the RACE reads with MiXCR, one row per CDR3 protein. The repertoire holds fewer than 140,000 distinct CDR3 sequences, with 9.5% to 15% as singletons. The sample here was whole blood, taken in connection with sensitization to the hapten diphenylcyclopropenone (DPC). These receptors were obtained from a woman between 50 and 59 years old with alopecia areata. Some clones in this sample may be carry-over from other donors' samples. Each CDR3 is given with its conserved first and last residue. The order of the fields is D gene, clone size, V gene, J gene, CDR3 DNA, CDR3 protein. D genes are given only for firm matches. Expanded clones get a size class; other rows say once, few or many, or leave the size out.

>NA|few|TRBV27|TRBJ2-5
TGTGCCAGCAGTGGGACCTACACCTTGGAGACCCAGTACTTC
CASSGTYTLETQYF
>TRBD1|NA|TRBV29-1|TRBJ1-1
TGCAGCGTCCACAGGGGGCTGGGCGCTGAAGCTTTCTTT
CSVHRGLGAEAFF
>NA|many|TRBV3-1|TRBJ2-1
TGTGCCAGCAGCCCCGGGGCGGGGTTGGAGTCGGATGAGCAGTTCTTC
CASSPGAGLESDEQFF
>NA|once|TRBV3-1|TRBJ1-2
TGTGCCAGCAGCCAAGACCCCAATGGCTACACCTTC
CASSQDPNGYTF
>NA|NA|TRBV4-2|TRBJ1-5
TGTGCCAGCAGCCAAGCAACGGGAGTGAATCAGCCCCAGCATTTT
CASSQATGVNQPQHF
>NA|many|TRBV2|TRBJ1-5
TGTGCCAGCATGCAGTACCTTAGCAATCAGCCCCAGCATTTT
CASMQYLSNQPQHF
>NA|few|TRBV29-1|TRBJ1-1
TGCAGCGTTGGATTTGGCAGGGCAGACACTGAAGCTTTCTTT
CSVGFGRADTEAFF
>NA|NA|TRBV9|TRBJ1-6
TGTGCCAGCAGCGTAGACAGGGTTAATTCACCCCTCCACTTT
CASSVDRVNSPLHF
>NA|few|TRBV11-3|TRBJ2-1
TGTGCCAGCAGCTCCTCGGGCGTCAATGAGCAGTTCTTC
CASSSSGVNEQFF
>NA|NA|TRBV7-2|TRBJ2-5
TGTGCCAGCAGCCGATATACCGGGCAGGCCGGAGAGACCCAGTACTTC
CASSRYTGQAGETQYF
>TRBD1|few|TRBV9|TRBJ2-7
TGTGCCAGCAGCCCTCAGGGACAGGGGGGCTACGAGCAGTACTTC
CASSPQGQGGYEQYF
>NA|NA|TRBV20-1|TRBJ2-5
TGCAGTGCTGACGAACTAGTTACCCTGGGGACCCAGTACTTC
CSADELVTLGTQYF
>NA|NA|TRBV2|TRBJ2-3
TGTGCCAGCAGTCACTCGGCATCTAGCACAGATACGCAGTATTTT
CASSHSASSTDTQYF
>TRBD2|many|TRBV4-3|TRBJ2-3
TGCGCCAGCAGCCAAGAGGCCTCGGGGCACAGACCCTTCTCAGCGGGGGCAGATACGCAGTATTTT
CASSQEASGHRPFSAGADTQYF
>TRBD2|NA|TRBV28|TRBJ2-4
TGTGCCAGCAGTCTAGTTCTAGCGGGAGAGGGCATTCAGTACTTC
CASSLVLAGEGIQYF
>NA|NA|TRBV6-1|TRBJ1-3
TGTGCCAGCAGTGCCGGTCAAACAGGCTCTGGAAACACCATATATTTT
CASSAGQTGSGNTIYF
>NA|few|TRBV10-3|TRBJ1-5
TGTGCCACCGGGGCGGCGGGGACCGATCAGCCCCAGCATTTT
CATGAAGTDQPQHF
>TRBD1|NA|TRBV5-1|TRBJ1-6
TGCGCCAGCAGCCGCGGACAGGGAGGGAACTCCTATAATTCACCCCTCCACTTT
CASSRGQGGNSYNSPLHF
>NA|few|TRBV11-2|TRBJ2-2
TGTGCCAGCAGTCGCCAGATGGTTAACACCGGGGAGCTGTTTTTT
CASSRQMVNTGELFF
>TRBD1|few|TRBV6-2/TRBV6-3|TRBJ1-2
TGTGCCAGCGCCGTGGACAGGGAAGATGGCTACACCTTC
CASAVDREDGYTF
>NA|NA|TRBV29-1|TRBJ2-5
TGCAGCTCCAAGATGAAGTACCAAGAGACCCAGTACTTC
CSSKMKYQETQYF
>TRBD1|few|TRBV28|TRBJ2-3
TGTGCCAGCAGTTTCCAGGGGGCGAGGTCAGATACGCAGTATTTT
CASSFQGARSDTQYF
>TRBD1|many|TRBV6-2/TRBV6-3|TRBJ1-5
TGTGCCAGCAGTAACTTCGGACAGGGGGCCTCTCTTCAGCCCCAGCATTTT
CASSNFGQGASLQPQHF
>NA|few|TRBV12-3/TRBV12-4|TRBJ1-2
TGTGCCAGCACCCCGGGACTTCACTATGGCTACACCTTC
CASTPGLHYGYTF
>NA|many|TRBV7-2|TRBJ2-1
TGTGCCAGCAGCAGGCTCGACAACTCCTACAATGAGCAGTTCTTC
CASSRLDNSYNEQFF
>TRBD1|NA|TRBV7-9|TRBJ2-7
TGTGCCAGCACGTCGACAGGGACCTACGAGCAGTACTTC
CASTSTGTYEQYF
>NA|many|TRBV6-5|TRBJ1-2
TGTGCCAGCAGTTACTCTTACAGCAACTATGGCTACACCTTC
CASSYSYSNYGYTF
>NA|few|TRBV28|TRBJ1-2
TGTGCCAGCAGTTCCTCTTCCGGTTATGGCTACACCTTC
CASSSSSGYGYTF
>NA|NA|TRBV7-6|TRBJ2-7
TGTGCCAGCAGCAAATGGGACACTTCCTACGAGCAGTACTTC
CASSKWDTSYEQYF
>NA|few|TRBV28|TRBJ1-2
TGTGCCAGCAGCTACAGGGCTCGCTACACCTTC
CASSYRARYTF
>NA|few|TRBV4-3|TRBJ1-4
TGCGCCAGCAGCCAGGAGGACGCGACGTCCGGACTGTTTTTT
CASSQEDATSGLFF
>NA|many|TRBV7-8|TRBJ2-6
TGTGCCAGCAGCTTAGCCCCTTTTGCTGGGGCCAACGTCCTGACTTTC
CASSLAPFAGANVLTF
>TRBD1|NA|TRBV7-6|TRBJ2-2
TGTGCCAGCAGCTTTCGGGACAGTCGGTCTTGGAACACCGGGGAGCTGTTTTTT
CASSFRDSRSWNTGELFF
>TRBD1|many|TRBV6-5|TRBJ1-1
TGTGCCAGCAGTTACACGACAGGGTTCACTGAAGCTTTCTTT
CASSYTTGFTEAFF
>TRBD1|many|TRBV7-2|TRBJ2-1
TGTGCCAGCAGCTTCGACAGGGGGCACAATGAGCAGTTCTTC
CASSFDRGHNEQFF
>NA|few|TRBV28|TRBJ2-7
TGTGCCAGCAGTTTATGGGGCAGCTACTCCTACGAGCAGTACTTC
CASSLWGSYSYEQYF
>NA|few|TRBV18|TRBJ1-4
TGTGCCAGCTCACCACCAGGGGTGGCTAATGAAAAACTGTTTTTT
CASSPPGVANEKLFF
>NA|NA|TRBV6-1|TRBJ2-7
TGTGCCAGCAAACAGGACAATGAAAATAGCGAGCAGTACTTC
CASKQDNENSEQYF
>TRBD2|few|TRBV7-2|TRBJ2-2
TGTGCCAGCAGCTTAGCCTATAAGGCGGGAGGGCCTATGAACACCGGGGAGCTGTTTTTT
CASSLAYKAGGPMNTGELFF
>TRBD2|NA|TRBV7-2|TRBJ2-3
TGTGCCAGCAGCTTAAGTGGCGGGGGGCCAGATACGCAGTATTTT
CASSLSGGGPDTQYF
>NA|many|TRBV19|TRBJ2-6
TGTGCCAGTCAAGGGGGGCTTGGGGCCAACGTCCTGACTTTC
CASQGGLGANVLTF
>TRBD1|NA|TRBV14|TRBJ2-7
TGTGCCAGCAGTCACGGGACAGGGGGCTACGAGCAGTACTTC
CASSHGTGGYEQYF
>TRBD2|few|TRBV7-9|TRBJ2-3
TGTGCCAGCAGCCCGGAGACTAGCGGCACAGATACGCAGTATTTT
CASSPETSGTDTQYF
>NA|many|TRBV7-2|TRBJ2-1
TGTGCCAGCAGCTTAGAGGCCCACAATGAGCAGTTCTTC
CASSLEAHNEQFF
>NA|NA|TRBV5-1|TRBJ2-3
TGCGCCAGCAGCGCGGCCGTCCGAGCGGATACGCAGTATTTT
CASSAAVRADTQYF
>NA|few|TRBV20-1|TRBJ2-1
TGCAGTGCTATACCGATGGACGCGGAAAGCTCCTACAATGAGCAGTTCTTC
CSAIPMDAESSYNEQFF
>TRBD1|many|TRBV7-9|TRBJ1-2
TGTGCCAGCAGCTTAGGTCCACCAACAGGGGACTATGGCTACACCTTC
CASSLGPPTGDYGYTF
>TRBD2|once|TRBV5-8|TRBJ2-1
TGTGCCAGCAGCTTGGGACTAGCGGGAGATAATGAGCAGTTCTTC
CASSLGLAGDNEQFF
>NA|NA|TRBV3-1|TRBJ1-1
TGTGCCAGCAGCCAAGGGGACATTGGGCTTGAAGCTTTCTTT
CASSQGDIGLEAFF
>NA|NA|TRBV3-1|TRBJ2-5
TGTGCCAGCAGCCCGATTCGTCCGGCTCAAGAGACCCAGTACTTC
CASSPIRPAQETQYF
>TRBD2|NA|TRBV7-9|TRBJ2-1
TGTGCCAGCAGCTTAGCGACTAGCGGGCCCTACAATGAGCAGTTCTTC
CASSLATSGPYNEQFF
>NA|NA|TRBV10-1|TRBJ1-4
TGCGCCAGCAGTGAGTCGACAGCAACTAATGAAAAACTGTTTTTT
CASSESTATNEKLFF
>NA|NA|TRBV4-1|TRBJ2-5
TGCGCCAGCAGCCGTTCCGGGCTGCCGGAGACCCAGTACTTC
CASSRSGLPETQYF
>NA|few|TRBV7-2|TRBJ1-5
TGTGCCAGCAGCTTAGAGACGGGTCAGCCCCAGCATTTT
CASSLETGQPQHF
>TRBD1|many|TRBV7-2|TRBJ1-1
TGTGCCAGCAGCCTGACAGGGTGGGTCTCGAACACTGAAGCTTTCTTT
CASSLTGWVSNTEAFF